The 23 T cell receptor beta chains given below trace back to one sample, sequenced in a study of T cell repertoires in cytomegalovirus infection. One entry per CDR3 protein results from TCRdb running MiXCR on the reads. The sample has about 400,000 distinct CDR3 sequences; 15% to 20% are singletons. Sequencing was performed on PBMCs. These receptors originate from a human donor in good health (CMV status not recorded). Some clones in this sample may be carry-over from other donors' samples.

This clonotype occurred a few times. J is TRBJ2-1 and V is TRBV3-1; no firm D call. The V end was cut by 3 bases, the J end by 9 bases, with 24 bases between. Per the germline V gene, CDR1 is LGHDT and CDR2 is YNNKEL (reference sequence). CDR3 size: 17 residues. As DNA, the CDR3 is TGTGCCAGCAGCCACCCTACTCACGACTCCCCCCATGGTGAGCAGTTCTTC. Translation: CASSHPTHDSPHGEQFF.

The sample holds a few counts of this clonotype. The chain is built from TRBV12-3 or TRBV12-4 and TRBJ1-5, with D unresolved. CDR3 length: 15 amino acids. V shed 4 bases and J shed 9 bases, with 19 bases lying between them. The CDR3 DNA reads TGTGCCAGCAGTTCTAGGGATCCGTGGGGTGGGCCCCAGCATTTT. This encodes CASSSRDPWGGPQHF.

This clonotype has only a few counts. This sequence joins TRBV7-2 and TRBJ2-1; unclear D gene. The CDR3 loop spans 16 amino acids. CDR1 and CDR2 from the germline V gene are SGHTA and FQGNSA. The V end was cut by 2 bases, the J end by 9 bases, with 20 bases between. Here the CDR3 reads CASSLFRFGGNGEQFF. The CDR3 DNA reads TGTGCCAGCAGCTTATTTCGGTTTGGCGGCAATGGTGAGCAGTTCTTC.

The table lists this clonotype with a few counts. The chain has TRBV2 and TRBJ2-7, with 14 bases identical to TRBD2. Germline lookup yields CDR1 SNHLY and CDR2 FYNNEI. The V gene end was trimmed by 6 bases and the J gene end by 3 bases; junction bases not matched to a gene: 4. The CDR3 loop spans 15 amino acids. The CDR3 here is CASRPGLAGGYEQYF. CDR3 DNA sequence: TGTGCCAGCAGACCTGGACTAGCGGGGGGCTACGAGCAGTACTTC.

CDR3 nucleotides: TGTGCCAGCAGCTCCTCTTTGATGTCGGTTTCCTACGAGCAGTACTTC. It is translated as CASSSSLMSVSYEQYF. This chain joins TRBV7-2 and TRBJ2-7; no definite D call. The V end lost 4 bases, the J end lost 1 base, and 17 bases lay between the germline ends. The CDR3 is 16 residues long. Germline V gene data show CDR1 as SGHTA and CDR2 as FQGNSA.

This clonotype was counted a few times. The chain employs TRBV7-2 and TRBJ2-1; the D gene could be TRBD1 or TRBD2 (6 bases each). This CDR3 region has 16 residues. The germline V gene has CDR1 SGHTA and CDR2 FQGNSA. Trimming took off 1 base at V and 7 bases at J, with 17 bases between the two ends. CDR3 sequence: CASSLGHRDRGNEQFF. The CDR3, as DNA: TGTGCCAGCAGCTTAGGTCACAGGGATCGGGGGAATGAGCAGTTCTTC.

The chain joins TRBV2 to TRBJ1-1; D is possibly TRBD1 (5 bases). The CDR3 is 14 residues long. Per germline, CDR1 SNHLY and CDR2 FYNNEI. V was trimmed by 0 bases and J by 2 bases, leaving 7 bases between them. In nucleotides, the CDR3 is TGTGCCAGCAGTGAAGCGCAGGGTAACACTGAAGCTTTCTTT. It specifies CASSEAQGNTEAFF.

The rearrangement uses TRBV7-9 and TRBJ2-1, with TRBD1 matching 8 bases. This CDR3 region has 10 residues. CDR1 and CDR2 from the germline V gene are SEHNR and FQNEAQ (reference sequence). The trim removed 11 bases at V and 9 bases at J, leaving 3 bases unmatched. CDR3 nucleotides: TGTGCCTCAGGGGGCACTGAGCAGTTCTTC. Translation: CASGGTEQFF. The complete variable domain, with remaining parts taken from reference TRBV7-9 and TRBJ2-1, reads DTGVSQNPRHKITKRGQNVTFRCDPISEHNRLYWYRQTLGQGPEFLTYFQNEAQLEKSRLLSDRFSAERPKGSFSTLEIQRTEQGDSAMYLCASGGTEQFFGPGTRLTVL.

This chain links TRBV2 with TRBJ2-7; 7 positions match TRBD2. CDR1 SNHLY and CDR2 FYNNEI come from the germline V gene. The CDR3 has 16 amino acids. The trim removed 4 bases at V and 4 bases at J, leaving 13 bases unmatched. CDR3 in amino acids: CASSVPSGAGVYEQYF. CDR3 sequence (DNA): TGTGCCAGCAGTGTCCCCAGTGGGGCGGGAGTGTACGAGCAGTACTTC.

J is TRBJ2-1 and V is TRBV20-1; perhaps TRBD1 as D (5 bases). There are 14 residues in the CDR3. The germline V and J ends were trimmed by 0 bases and 8 bases, with 14 bases remaining between them. The germline V gene has CDR1 DFQATT and CDR2 SNEGSKA (reference sequence). CDR3 sequence reads: CSARDRAGLDEQFF. CDR3 coding DNA: TGCAGTGCTAGAGATCGGGCAGGGCTGGATGAGCAGTTCTTC.

The V and J genes are TRBV24-1 and TRBJ2-1; 10 nucleotides match TRBD1. CDR3 size: 16 residues. The V gene end was trimmed by 2 bases and the J gene end by 4 bases; junction bases not matched to a gene: 4. Germline V gene sequence: CDR1 KGHDR, CDR2 SFDVKD. CDR3 residues: CATSDWGTGEYNEQFF. The DNA for the CDR3 is TGTGCCACCAGTGATTGGGGGACAGGGGAATACAATGAGCAGTTCTTC.

This clonotype was seen ten or more times. V usage is TRBV7-8 and J usage is TRBJ2-5; a weak D match, TRBD1 (6 bases). The ends were cut back, 3 bases at V and 5 bases at J, with 13 bases in the middle. The CDR3 contains 14 residues. The germline CDR1 and CDR2 sequences are SGHVS and FQNEAQ. As DNA, the CDR3 is TGTGCCAGCAGCTTCGGTACAGGGCAGGAGACCCAGTACTTC. Its translation is CASSFGTGQETQYF.

This clonotype appeared many times. The chain uses TRBV7-6 and TRBJ1-3, with a weak D call TRBD1 (6 bases). Trimming left V 5 bases short and J 2 bases short, with 13 bases between. CDR3 length equals 15 residues. From germline, CDR1 is SGHVS and CDR2 FNYEAQ. The CDR3 DNA follows: TGTGCCAGCAGCCCCACAGGGTATCCTGGAAACACCATATATTTT. Its protein product is CASSPTGYPGNTIYF.

The chain joins TRBV6-5 to TRBJ2-1, with D possibly matching TRBD2 (6 bases). V was trimmed by 5 bases and J by 13 bases, leaving 18 bases between them. Germline lookup yields CDR1 MNHEY and CDR2 SVGAGI. CDR3 length equals 13 residues. The CDR3 sequence is CASSPPPTSPQFF. DNA for the CDR3: TGTGCCAGCAGTCCCCCCCCCACTAGCCCCCAGTTCTTC.

This clonotype turned up a few times. This chain links TRBV7-2 with TRBJ2-1, with 8 bases fitting TRBD2. The germline V gene encodes CDR1 SGHTA and CDR2 FQGNSA. V trimming: 0 bases; J trimming: 4 bases; junction bases outside the gene matches: 5. CDR3 length: 16 residues. The CDR3: CASSLAVGLDYNEQFF. DNA of the CDR3: TGTGCCAGCAGCTTAGCGGTGGGACTAGATTACAATGAGCAGTTCTTC. The variable domain in full, completed from reference TRBV7-2 and TRBJ2-1, reads GAGVSQSPSNKVTEKGKDVELRCDPISGHTALYWYRQSLGQGLEFLIYFQGNSAPDKSGLPSDRFSAERTGGSVSTLTIQRTQQEDSAVYLCASSLAVGLDYNEQFFGPGTRLTVL.

This clonotype has ten or more counts. V and J are TRBV7-8 and TRBJ2-7, with D unresolved. V lost 8 bases and J 3 bases, leaving 14 bases between the germline ends. The CDR3 runs to 13 residues. Germline CDR1 is SGHVS and CDR2 is FQNEAQ. The CDR3 is CASSLDTDYEQYF. The CDR3 coding sequence is TGTGCCAGCTCCCTCGACACTGACTACGAGCAGTACTTC.

This clonotype appeared a few times. The chain carries TRBV6-6 and TRBJ1-2, with D uncertain. Germline V lookup: CDR1 MNHNY, CDR2 SVGAGI (reference sequence). The CDR3 consists of 13 residues. Deletions cut 8 bases from V and 0 bases from J, with 10 bases between. CDR3 in DNA: TGTGCCAGCCTATGGTCGACTAACTATGGCTACACCTTC. This gives the protein CASLWSTNYGYTF.

The chain joins TRBV7-2 to TRBJ2-1; TRBD2 matches 14 bases. The CDR3 has 21 amino acids. V lost 5 bases to trimming and J lost 0 bases; unmatched junction nucleotides: 15. Germline loops: CDR1 SGHTA, CDR2 FQGNSA. CDR3 nucleotides: TGTGCCAGCAGCCCGGCCCCAGGACTAGCGGGAGGCCGGAGCTCCTACAATGAGCAGTTCTTC. It specifies CASSPAPGLAGGRSSYNEQFF. Combining the CDR3 with reference TRBV7-2 and TRBJ2-1 gives the whole variable domain GAGVSQSPSNKVTEKGKDVELRCDPISGHTALYWYRQSLGQGLEFLIYFQGNSAPDKSGLPSDRFSAERTGGSVSTLTIQRTQQEDSAVYLCASSPAPGLAGGRSSYNEQFFGPGTRLTVL.

The table lists this clonotype with many counts. This sequence joins TRBV7-2 and TRBJ2-5; 9 bases line up with TRBD1. CDR1 SGHTA and CDR2 FQGNSA come from the germline V gene. The CDR3 has 14 amino acids. Trimming cost V 5 bases and J 6 bases; bases outside gene matches: 7. The CDR3 loop reads CASSRGQGLKTQYF. The CDR3 nucleotides read TGTGCCAGCAGCCGCGGACAGGGGTTGAAGACCCAGTACTTC. Using reference TRBV7-2 and TRBJ2-5 for the parts outside the CDR3, the full variable domain is GAGVSQSPSNKVTEKGKDVELRCDPISGHTALYWYRQSLGQGLEFLIYFQGNSAPDKSGLPSDRFSAERTGGSVSTLTIQRTQQEDSAVYLCASSRGQGLKTQYFGPGTRLLVL.

This clonotype has just a few counts. CDR3 region: CASVPGQGPNYGYTF. The CDR3 DNA reads TGTGCCAGCGTGCCGGGACAGGGACCCAACTATGGCTACACCTTC. The V call is TRBV2, the J call TRBJ1-2, with TRBD1 matching 9 bases. The ends lost 8 bases at V and 2 bases at J; junction bases unmatched: 9. Germline values: CDR1 SNHLY, CDR2 FYNNEI. This CDR3 comprises 15 residues.

V gene TRBV19 combines with J gene TRBJ2-7; 8 bases are a match to TRBD1. The V and J ends lost 8 bases and 6 bases, in that order; junction bases with no gene match: 9. The germline gives CDR1 LNHDA, CDR2 SQIVND (reference sequence). The CDR3 loop spans 13 amino acids. The CDR3 nucleotides read TGTGCCAGTTCACTCGACAGGGGTTTCGAGCAGTACTTC. Its protein product is CASSLDRGFEQYF.

The V gene is TRBV27, the J gene TRBJ1-2, with D tentatively TRBD1 (5 bases). V lost 6 bases and J lost 4, with 15 bases in between. Germline V lookup: CDR1 MNHEY, CDR2 SMNVEV (reference sequence). This CDR3 is 14 amino acids long. The CDR3 sequence is CASSRSGGSYGYTF. DNA for the CDR3: TGTGCCAGCAGCCGGAGTGGGGGGAGCTATGGCTACACCTTC.

The chain couples TRBV5-5 to TRBJ2-7; a weak D match, TRBD2 (5 bases). This CDR3 has 15 residues. Germline V CDR1 and CDR2: SGHKS, YYEKEE (reference sequence). Trimming removed 4 bases from V and 7 bases from J, with 21 bases in between. The CDR3 bases are TGTGCCAGCAGCCCCCCGGGCGGGTTCGACCGGGAGCAGTACTTC. Translation gives CASSPPGGFDREQYF.